This T cell receptor (beta chain) appears in the sequencing data of a study of T cells in localized non-small cell lung cancer. In the case of this clone: Its antigen is not known.

In germline, CDR1 is SGHNT, CDR2 YYREEE (reference sequence). This CDR3 contains 17 residues. J lost 5 bases, V lost 8 bases, and 18 bases had no gene match. Whole-study results and caveats: A median of roughly 57 clones ranked among the top 100 in tumor appeared in adjacent lung. The tumor had only one region sequenced, so heterogeneity remains possible.

This table comes from immunoSEQ multiplex PCR, and its TCRdb copy is limited to in-frame clones, with some not included. This table has under 40,000 clones, just under 80% appearing once. The chain joins TRBV5-4 to TRBJ2-5; TRBD1 agrees at 10 bases. The sequence was obtained from a male donor at least 60 years old with stage II squamous cell lung carcinoma. The starting material was peripheral blood, obtained before any cancer treatment. CDR3 region: CASRPKGGTGERETQYF. DNA of the CDR3: TGTGCCAGTCGACCAAAAGGTGGGACAGGGGAAAGGGAGACCCAGTACTTC.